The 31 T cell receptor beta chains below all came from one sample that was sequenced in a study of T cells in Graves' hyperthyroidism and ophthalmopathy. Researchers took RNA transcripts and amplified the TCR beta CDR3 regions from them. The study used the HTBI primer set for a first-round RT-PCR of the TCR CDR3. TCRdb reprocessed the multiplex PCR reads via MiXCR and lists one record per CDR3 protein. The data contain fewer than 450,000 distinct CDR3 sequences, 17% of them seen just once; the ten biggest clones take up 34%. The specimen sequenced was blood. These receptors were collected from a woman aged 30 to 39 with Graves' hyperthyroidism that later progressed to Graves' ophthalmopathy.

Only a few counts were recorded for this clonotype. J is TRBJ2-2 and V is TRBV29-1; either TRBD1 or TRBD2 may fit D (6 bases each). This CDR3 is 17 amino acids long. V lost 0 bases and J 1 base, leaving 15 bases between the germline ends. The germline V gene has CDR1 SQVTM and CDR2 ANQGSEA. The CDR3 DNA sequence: TGCAGCGTTGAAGAGGAGGGGAAGGGGGGGAACACCGGGGAGCTGTTTTTT. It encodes CSVEEEGKGGNTGELFF.

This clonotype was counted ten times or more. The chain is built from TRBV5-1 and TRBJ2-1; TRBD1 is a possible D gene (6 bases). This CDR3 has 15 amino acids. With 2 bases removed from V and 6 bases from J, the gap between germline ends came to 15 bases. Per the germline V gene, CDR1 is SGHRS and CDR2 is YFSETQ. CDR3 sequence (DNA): TGCGCCAGCAGCTTATCAGGGGAATCGGGCAATGAGCAGTTCTTC. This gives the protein CASSLSGESGNEQFF.

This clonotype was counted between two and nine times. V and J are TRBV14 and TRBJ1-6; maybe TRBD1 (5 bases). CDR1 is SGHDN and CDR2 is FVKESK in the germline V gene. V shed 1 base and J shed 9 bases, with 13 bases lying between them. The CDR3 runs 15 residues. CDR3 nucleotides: TGTGCCAGCAGCCAAGCTATGTGGGACCCTTCACCCCTCCACTTT. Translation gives CASSQAMWDPSPLHF.

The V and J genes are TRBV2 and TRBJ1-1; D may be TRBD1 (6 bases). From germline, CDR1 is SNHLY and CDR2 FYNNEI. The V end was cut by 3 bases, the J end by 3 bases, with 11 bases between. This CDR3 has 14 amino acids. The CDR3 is CASSDWGAYTEAFF. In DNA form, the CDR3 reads TGTGCCAGCAGTGACTGGGGGGCCTACACTGAAGCTTTCTTT.

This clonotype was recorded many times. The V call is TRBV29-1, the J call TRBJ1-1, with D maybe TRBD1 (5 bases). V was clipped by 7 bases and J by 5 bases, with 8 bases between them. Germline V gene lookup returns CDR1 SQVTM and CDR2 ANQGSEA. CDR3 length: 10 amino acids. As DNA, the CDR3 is TGCAGCGCCAGGGAAACTGAAGCTTTCTTT. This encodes CSARETEAFF.

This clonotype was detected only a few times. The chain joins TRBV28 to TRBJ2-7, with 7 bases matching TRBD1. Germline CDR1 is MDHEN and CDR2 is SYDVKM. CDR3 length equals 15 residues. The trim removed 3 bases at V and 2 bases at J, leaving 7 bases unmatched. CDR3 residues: CASSLVQGRTYEQYF. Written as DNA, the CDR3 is TGTGCCAGCAGTTTGGTACAGGGGCGAACCTACGAGCAGTACTTC.

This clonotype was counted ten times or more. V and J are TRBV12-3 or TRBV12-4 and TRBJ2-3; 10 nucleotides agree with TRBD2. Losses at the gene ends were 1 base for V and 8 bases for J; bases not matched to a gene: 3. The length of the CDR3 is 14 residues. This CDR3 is CASSLGLAGSTQYF. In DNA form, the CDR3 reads TGTGCCAGCAGTTTAGGACTAGCGGGTAGTACGCAGTATTTT.

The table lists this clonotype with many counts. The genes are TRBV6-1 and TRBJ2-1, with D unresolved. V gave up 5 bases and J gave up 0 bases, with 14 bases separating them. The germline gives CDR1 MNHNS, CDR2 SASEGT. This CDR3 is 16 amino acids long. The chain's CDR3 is CASSLSPSGSYNEQFF. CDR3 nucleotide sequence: TGTGCCAGCAGTTTGTCCCCTTCGGGCTCCTACAATGAGCAGTTCTTC.

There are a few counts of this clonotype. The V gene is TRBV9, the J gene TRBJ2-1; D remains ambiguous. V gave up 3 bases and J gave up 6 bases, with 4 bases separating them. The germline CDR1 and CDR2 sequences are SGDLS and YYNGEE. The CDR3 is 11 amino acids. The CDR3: CASSASNEQFF. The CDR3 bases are TGTGCCAGCAGCGCCAGCAATGAGCAGTTCTTC.

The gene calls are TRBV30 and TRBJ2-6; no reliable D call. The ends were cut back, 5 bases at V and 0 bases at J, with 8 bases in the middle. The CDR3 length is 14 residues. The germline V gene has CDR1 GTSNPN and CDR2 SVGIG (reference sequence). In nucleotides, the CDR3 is TGTGCCTGGGACTCATACTCTGGGGCCAACGTCCTGACTTTC. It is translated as CAWDSYSGANVLTF.

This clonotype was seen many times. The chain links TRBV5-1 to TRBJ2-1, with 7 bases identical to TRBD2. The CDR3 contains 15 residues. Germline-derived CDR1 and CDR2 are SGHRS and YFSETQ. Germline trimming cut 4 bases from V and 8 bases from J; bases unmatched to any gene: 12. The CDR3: CASSIRGGSVDEQFF. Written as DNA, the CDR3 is TGCGCCAGCAGCATACGGGGCGGGAGCGTGGATGAGCAGTTCTTC.

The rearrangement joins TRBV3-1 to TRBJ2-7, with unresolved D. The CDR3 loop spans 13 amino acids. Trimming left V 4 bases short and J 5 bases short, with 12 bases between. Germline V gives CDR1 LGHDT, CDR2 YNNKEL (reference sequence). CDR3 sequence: CASSPASIHEQYF. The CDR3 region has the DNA TGTGCCAGCAGCCCCGCATCCATCCACGAGCAGTACTTC.

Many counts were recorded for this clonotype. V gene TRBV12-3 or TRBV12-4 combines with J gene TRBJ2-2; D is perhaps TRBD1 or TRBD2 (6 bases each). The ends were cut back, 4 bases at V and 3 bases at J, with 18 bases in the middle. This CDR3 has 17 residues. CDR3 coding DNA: TGTGCCAGCAGTTCCCGTGGGGGGCGGGGTTACACCGGGGAGCTGTTTTTT. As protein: CASSSRGGRGYTGELFF.

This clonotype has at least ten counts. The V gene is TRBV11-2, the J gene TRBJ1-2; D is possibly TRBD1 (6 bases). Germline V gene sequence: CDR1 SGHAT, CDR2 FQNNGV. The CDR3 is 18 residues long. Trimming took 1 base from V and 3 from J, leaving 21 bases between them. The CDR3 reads CASSLGRTGGRADYGYTF. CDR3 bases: TGTGCCAGCAGCTTAGGGAGGACTGGGGGCAGGGCCGACTATGGCTACACCTTC.

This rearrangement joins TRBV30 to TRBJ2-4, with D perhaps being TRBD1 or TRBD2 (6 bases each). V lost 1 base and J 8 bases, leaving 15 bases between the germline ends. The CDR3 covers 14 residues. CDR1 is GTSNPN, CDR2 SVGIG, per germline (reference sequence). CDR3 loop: CAWSGGTLRDIQYF. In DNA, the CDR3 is TGTGCCTGGAGTGGCGGGACACTTCGAGACATTCAGTACTTC.

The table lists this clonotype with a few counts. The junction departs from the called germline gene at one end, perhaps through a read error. The CDR3 region has the DNA TGCGCCAGCAAGGCGTCTCAACCCCAAGGGACCCAGTACTTC. Translated: CASKASQPQGTQYF. The chain employs TRBV10-1 and TRBJ2-5; D remains unclear. The CDR3 totals 14 residues. Germline assignment: CDR1 WNHNN and CDR2 SYGVQD (reference sequence).

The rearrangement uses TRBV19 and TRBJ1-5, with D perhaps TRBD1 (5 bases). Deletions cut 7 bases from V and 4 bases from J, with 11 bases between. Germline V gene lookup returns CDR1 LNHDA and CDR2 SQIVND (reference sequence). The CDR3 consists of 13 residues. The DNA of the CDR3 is TGTGCCAGTAATTACCGGGGGAATCAGCCCCAGCATTTT. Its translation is CASNYRGNQPQHF. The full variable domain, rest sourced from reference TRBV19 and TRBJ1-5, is DGGITQSPKYLFRKEGQNVTLSCEQNLNHDAMYWYRQDPGQGLRLIYYSQIVNDFQKGDIAEGYSVSREKKESFPLTVTSAQKNPTAFYLCASNYRGNQPQHFGDGTRLSIL.

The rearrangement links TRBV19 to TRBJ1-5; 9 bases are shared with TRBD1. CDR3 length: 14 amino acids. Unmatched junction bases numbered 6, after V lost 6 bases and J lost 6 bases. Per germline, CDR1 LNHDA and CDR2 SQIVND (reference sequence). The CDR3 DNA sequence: TGTGCCAGTAGCAGACAGGGGGGCGGTCAGCCCCAGCATTTT. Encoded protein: CASSRQGGGQPQHF.

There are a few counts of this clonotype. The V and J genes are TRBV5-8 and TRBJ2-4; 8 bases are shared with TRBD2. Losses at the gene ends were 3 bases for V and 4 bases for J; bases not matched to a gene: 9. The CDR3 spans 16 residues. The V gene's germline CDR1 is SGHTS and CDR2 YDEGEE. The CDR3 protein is CASSSVAGRIKNIQYF. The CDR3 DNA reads TGTGCCAGCAGCTCAGTAGCGGGACGGATTAAAAACATTCAGTACTTC.

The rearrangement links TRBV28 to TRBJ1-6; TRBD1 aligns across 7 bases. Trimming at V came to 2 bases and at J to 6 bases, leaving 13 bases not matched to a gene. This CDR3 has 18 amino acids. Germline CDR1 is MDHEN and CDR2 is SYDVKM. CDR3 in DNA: TGTGCCAGCAGTTTAGCGCCCCGATGGGGGGACAGTAATTCACCCCTCCACTTT. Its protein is CASSLAPRWGDSNSPLHF.

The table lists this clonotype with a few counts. The CDR3 DNA sequence: TGCGCCAGCAGCCATACGACAGGGTCGGCCGAACCTTTCTTT. The encoded protein is CASSHTTGSAEPFF. The chain employs TRBV4-1 and TRBJ1-1; 7 bases map to TRBD1. There are 14 residues in the CDR3. Germline-derived CDR1 and CDR2 are MGHRA and YSYEKL. The trim removed 3 bases at V and 12 bases at J, leaving 13 bases unmatched.

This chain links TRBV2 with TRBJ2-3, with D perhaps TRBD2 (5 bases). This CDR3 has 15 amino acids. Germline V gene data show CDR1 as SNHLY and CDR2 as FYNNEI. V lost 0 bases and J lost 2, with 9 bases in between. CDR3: CASSEAPRDTDTQYF. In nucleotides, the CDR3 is TGTGCCAGCAGTGAAGCGCCTCGGGACACAGATACGCAGTATTTT.

The CDR3 nucleotides are TGTGCCAGCTCACCACCGTTAGGCTGGAGCACAGATACGCAGTATTTT. Encoded protein: CASSPPLGWSTDTQYF. The gene calls are TRBV18 and TRBJ2-3; D call uncertain. CDR3 length: 16 residues. Germline V gives CDR1 KGHSH, CDR2 LQKENI. Trimming took 0 bases from V and 0 from J, leaving 10 bases between them.

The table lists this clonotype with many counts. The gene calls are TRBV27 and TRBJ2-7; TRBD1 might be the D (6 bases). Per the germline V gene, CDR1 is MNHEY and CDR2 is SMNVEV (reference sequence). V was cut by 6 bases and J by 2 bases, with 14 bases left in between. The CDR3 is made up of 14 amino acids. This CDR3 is CASRLRGSPYEQYF. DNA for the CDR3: TGTGCCAGCAGACTCAGGGGTTCCCCCTACGAGCAGTACTTC.

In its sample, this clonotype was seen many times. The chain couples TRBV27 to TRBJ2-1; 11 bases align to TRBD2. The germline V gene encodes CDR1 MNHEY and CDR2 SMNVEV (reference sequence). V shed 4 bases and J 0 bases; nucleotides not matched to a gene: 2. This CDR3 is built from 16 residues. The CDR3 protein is CASSSTSGNSYNEQFF. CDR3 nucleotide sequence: TGTGCCAGCAGTTCGACTAGCGGGAACTCCTACAATGAGCAGTTCTTC.

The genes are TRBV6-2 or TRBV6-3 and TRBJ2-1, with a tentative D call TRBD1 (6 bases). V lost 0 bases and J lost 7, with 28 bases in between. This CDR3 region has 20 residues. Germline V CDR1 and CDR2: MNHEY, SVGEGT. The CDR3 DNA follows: TGTGCCAGCAGTTACTCGAGTAGCTTGTTCCCAGGGGAATTTGGGAATGAGCAGTTCTTC. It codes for CASSYSSSLFPGEFGNEQFF.

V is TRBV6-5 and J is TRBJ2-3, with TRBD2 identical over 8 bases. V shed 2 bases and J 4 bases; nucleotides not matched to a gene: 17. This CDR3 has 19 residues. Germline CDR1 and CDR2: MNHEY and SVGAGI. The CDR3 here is CASSYPRPASGGPADTQYF. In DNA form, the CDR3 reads TGTGCCAGCAGTTACCCACGTCCGGCGTCGGGAGGGCCAGCAGATACGCAGTATTTT.

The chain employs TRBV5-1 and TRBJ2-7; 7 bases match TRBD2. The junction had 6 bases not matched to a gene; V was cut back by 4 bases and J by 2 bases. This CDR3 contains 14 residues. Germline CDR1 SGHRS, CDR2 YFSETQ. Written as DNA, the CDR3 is TGCGCCAGCAGCCAGAGGACTAGGACCTACGAGCAGTACTTC. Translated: CASSQRTRTYEQYF.

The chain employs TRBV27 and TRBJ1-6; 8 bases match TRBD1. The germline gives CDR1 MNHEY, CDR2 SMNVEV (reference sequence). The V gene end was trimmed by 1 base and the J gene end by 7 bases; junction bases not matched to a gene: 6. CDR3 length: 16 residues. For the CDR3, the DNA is TGTGCCAGCAGTTTATTTTTCGGACAGGGAAATTCACCCCTCCACTTT. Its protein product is CASSLFFGQGNSPLHF.

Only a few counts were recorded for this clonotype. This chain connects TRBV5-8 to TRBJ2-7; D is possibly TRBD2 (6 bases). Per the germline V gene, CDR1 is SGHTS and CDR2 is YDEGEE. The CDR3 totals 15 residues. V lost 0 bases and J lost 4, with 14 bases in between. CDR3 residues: CASSLEPGRRYEQYF. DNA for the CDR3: TGTGCCAGCAGCTTGGAGCCAGGGAGGCGATACGAGCAGTACTTC.

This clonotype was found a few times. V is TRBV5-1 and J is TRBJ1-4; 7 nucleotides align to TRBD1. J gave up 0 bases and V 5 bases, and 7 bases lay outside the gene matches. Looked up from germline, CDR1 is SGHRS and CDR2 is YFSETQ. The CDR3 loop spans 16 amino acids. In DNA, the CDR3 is TGCGCCAGCAGACCGGGACAGACTGCAACTAATGAAAAACTGTTTTTT. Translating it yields CASRPGQTATNEKLFF.